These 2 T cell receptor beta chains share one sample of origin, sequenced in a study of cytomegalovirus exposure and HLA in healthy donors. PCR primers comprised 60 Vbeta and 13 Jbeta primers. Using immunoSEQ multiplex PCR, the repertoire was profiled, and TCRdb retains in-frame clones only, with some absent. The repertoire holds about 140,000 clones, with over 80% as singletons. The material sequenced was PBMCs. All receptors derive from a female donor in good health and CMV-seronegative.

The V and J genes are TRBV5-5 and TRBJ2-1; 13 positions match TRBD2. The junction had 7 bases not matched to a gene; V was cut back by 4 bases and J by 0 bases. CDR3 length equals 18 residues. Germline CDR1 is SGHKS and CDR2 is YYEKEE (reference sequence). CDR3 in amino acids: CASSLGLAGVSSYNEQFF. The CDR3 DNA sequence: TGTGCCAGCAGCCTCGGACTAGCGGGAGTTTCCTCCTACAATGAGCAGTTCTTC.

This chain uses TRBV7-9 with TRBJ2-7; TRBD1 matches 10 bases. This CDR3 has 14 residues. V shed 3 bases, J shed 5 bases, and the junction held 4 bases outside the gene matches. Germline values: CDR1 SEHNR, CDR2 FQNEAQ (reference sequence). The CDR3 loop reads CASSFGQGGDEQYF. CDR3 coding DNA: TGTGCCAGCAGCTTCGGACAGGGGGGGGACGAGCAGTACTTC.